The T cell receptor beta chain described here comes from a study of OX40 agonist ivuxolimab in advanced cancers. Germline CDR1 and CDR2: SGHVS and FQNEAQ. This CDR3 is 17 amino acids long. Trimming took 6 bases from V and 3 from J; bases not matched to a gene: 12. Assay: immunoSEQ multiplex PCR; the TCRdb copy retains only in-frame clones and omits some. The sample lists over 50,000 clones; approximately 90% were seen once. The sequence came from an adult with an advanced solid tumor such as melanoma, head and neck, liver or kidney cancer. V usage is TRBV7-8 and J usage is TRBJ2-1, with 9 bases matching TRBD2. The sample was CD4+ or CD8+ T cells sorted from blood, taken in a trial of the OX40 agonist ivuxolimab. Here the CDR3 DNA reads TGTGCCAGCAGATTGAAGGGTAGCGGGAGTTTCTACAATGAGCAGTTCTTC. Its translation: CASRLKGSGSFYNEQFF.